This T cell receptor (beta chain) was found in a study of T cells in Graves' hyperthyroidism and ophthalmopathy. For the study at large: Peripheral blood was taken when the disease was first diagnosed, before any treatment began.

Clinical symptoms, serum thyroxine and TRAb, thyroid ultrasound and orbital computed tomography were used for the diagnoses. The CDR3 loop spans 13 amino acids. Germline V gene data show CDR1 as GTSNPN and CDR2 as SVGIG (reference sequence). Trimming left V 3 bases short and J 10 bases short, with 16 bases between. The study, taken as a whole, reports: Ophthalmopathy was distinguished from stable hyperthyroidism by 13 V-J signatures. Blood also showed most of the thyroid clonotypes that were expanded above 0.001.

Amplification targeted TCR beta CDR3 regions from RNA transcripts. First-round RT-PCR targeting the TCR CDR3 was performed with the HTBI primer set. TCRdb independently ran MiXCR on the multiplex PCR reads; one entry per CDR3 protein. This sample yields nearly 600,000 distinct CDR3 sequences, of which approximately 14% are seen a single time; approximately 6.4% belongs to the top ten. There are many counts of this clonotype. Its specificity is not known. The sequencing sample was made of blood. The receptor was isolated from a woman in her late teens or twenties with Graves' ophthalmopathy. The V call is TRBV30, the J call TRBJ2-1, with a tentative D call TRBD2 (6 bases). CDR3 sequence reads: CAWSGSVAGEQFF. CDR3 coding DNA: TGTGCCTGGAGCGGGAGCGTAGCCGGCGAGCAGTTCTTC.